This T cell receptor (beta chain) derives from a study of blood T cells in healthy people across ages. With V trimmed by 4 bases and J by 7 bases, 11 bases remained unmatched. The CDR3 spans 15 residues. Germline V gene lookup returns CDR1 SGHVS and CDR2 FNYEAQ. Together with a sample-barcoded 5' primer, a J-beta primer mix was included in a second PCR lasting roughly 6 to 12 cycles. One entry per CDR3 protein, called by TCRdb with MiXCR from the 5' RACE reads. The repertoire holds some 930,000 distinct CDR3 sequences, with almost 30% as singletons. These data also featured in a second study, about T cells of mothers and their children.

The receptor was isolated from a woman aged 40 to 50 in good health. The chain couples TRBV7-6 to TRBJ2-3; 7 positions agree with TRBD1. Sequencing used blood. The CDR3 region is CASSSTGARGYTQYF. CDR3 bases: TGTGCCAGCAGCTCCACAGGGGCCCGGGGTTATACGCAGTATTTT.